The 6 T cell receptor beta chains in this list originate from one sample, sequenced in a study of cytomegalovirus exposure and HLA in healthy donors. PCR was performed using 60 Vbeta and 13 Jbeta primers. Assay used: immunoSEQ multiplex PCR; TCRdb lists only in-frame clones, some missing. The sample holds 170,000 or so clones, 75% to 90% seen once. The sequenced sample was PBMCs. These TCRs come from a male donor in good health and CMV-seropositive.

V usage is TRBV6-5 and J usage is TRBJ1-2, with D possibly TRBD1 on 6 matching bases. CDR3 length: 13 amino acids. Germline CDR1 is MNHEY and CDR2 is SVGAGI. V dropped 2 bases and J dropped 5 bases, with 9 bases sitting between them. Here the CDR3 reads CASSYQGQYGYTF. The CDR3 nucleotides read TGTGCCAGCAGTTACCAAGGACAGTATGGCTACACCTTC.

The rearrangement uses TRBV6-5 and TRBJ1-4; no clear D gene. CDR3 size: 14 residues. Germline V lookup: CDR1 MNHEY, CDR2 SVGAGI. Between the trimmed V and J ends, which lost 6 bases and 7 bases, there was a span of 15 bases. The CDR3 loop reads CASRLGRETEKLFF. CDR3 coding DNA: TGTGCCAGCAGATTAGGGAGGGAGACTGAAAAACTGTTTTTT.

The chain has TRBV27 and TRBJ2-3; D is perhaps TRBD2 (6 bases). Trimming shortened V by 5 bases and J by 11 bases, and 29 bases separated the two germline ends. Germline V CDR1 and CDR2: MNHEY, SMNVEV (reference sequence). CDR3 length: 17 amino acids. This chain's CDR3 is CASSPNDPGLSDRGQYF. For the CDR3, the DNA is TGTGCCAGCAGTCCGAATGATCCGGGACTCTCGGACCGGGGGCAGTATTTT.

The V gene is TRBV4-2, the J gene TRBJ1-2, with D perhaps matching TRBD1 (5 bases). The ends were cut back, 3 bases at V and 4 bases at J, with 9 bases in the middle. There are 13 residues in the CDR3. CDR1 LGHNA and CDR2 YNFKEQ come from the germline V gene. CDR3 region: CASSQTDGYGYTF. In DNA, the CDR3 is TGTGCCAGCAGCCAGACAGATGGCTATGGCTACACCTTC.

The chain couples TRBV6-1 to TRBJ2-1; D possibly corresponds to TRBD2 (6 bases). V was cut by 2 bases and J by 7 bases, with 15 bases left in between. The germline gives CDR1 MNHNS, CDR2 SASEGT. The CDR3 covers 15 residues. The CDR3: CASSERPGRGNEQFF. The DNA of the CDR3 is TGTGCCAGCAGTGAACGTCCAGGACGGGGGAATGAGCAGTTCTTC.

The J gene is TRBJ1-1, the V gene TRBV7-9; 8 bases map to TRBD1. CDR3 length equals 16 residues. The junction had 14 bases not matched to a gene; V was cut back by 6 bases and J by 5 bases. The germline V gene has CDR1 SEHNR and CDR2 FQNEAQ (reference sequence). CDR3 DNA: TGTGCCAGCAGTACGACCCCCGACAGGGGTCAAACTGAAGCTTTCTTT. Translation: CASSTTPDRGQTEAFF.